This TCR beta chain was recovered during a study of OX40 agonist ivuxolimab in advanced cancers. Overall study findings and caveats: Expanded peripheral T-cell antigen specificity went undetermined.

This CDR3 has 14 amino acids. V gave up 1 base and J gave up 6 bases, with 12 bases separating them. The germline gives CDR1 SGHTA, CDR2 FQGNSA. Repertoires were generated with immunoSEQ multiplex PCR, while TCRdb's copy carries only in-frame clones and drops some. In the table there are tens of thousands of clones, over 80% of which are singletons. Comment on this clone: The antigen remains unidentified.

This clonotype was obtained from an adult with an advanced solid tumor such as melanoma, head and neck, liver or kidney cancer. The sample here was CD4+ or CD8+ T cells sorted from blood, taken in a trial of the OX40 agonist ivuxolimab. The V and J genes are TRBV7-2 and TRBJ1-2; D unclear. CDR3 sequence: CASSLGLSGNGYTF. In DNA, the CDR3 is TGTGCCAGCAGCTTAGGATTAAGCGGGAATGGCTACACCTTC.